This T cell receptor beta chain was sequenced in a study of T-cell reconstitution after alpha-beta-depleted transplantation in children. General study results and limits: Among T cells one year after transplant, newly produced cells accounted for most counts and diversity. It was reported that alpha-beta T cells came from several hundred expanded graft clones (about two months after transplant). Surviving recipient T cells and thymic progenitors produced the high day-60 TCRbeta diversity seen in some patients.

A few counts support this clonotype. The antigen is undetermined. Preparing the TCRbeta library involved the use of unique molecular identifiers. TCRdb re-derived calls from the PCR reads in MiXCR, one entry per CDR3 protein. The sample has 700,000 to 950,000 distinct CDR3 sequences, around 15% seen once; the top ten hold 5%. J lost 7 bases, V lost 1 base, and 8 bases had no gene match. CDR1 and CDR2 (germline): SGHNT, YYREEE (reference sequence). The CDR3 is made up of 17 amino acids. The receptor's source is a male patient under 18 who had a stem cell transplant for acute lymphoblastic leukemia, so the T cells may come from the graft donor. The sample was PBMCs, mostly from graft donor cells, taken 360 days after TCRalphabeta/CD19-depleted stem cell transplant. The gene calls are TRBV5-4 and TRBJ2-2; 12 bases line up with TRBD2. DNA for the CDR3: TGTGCCAGCAGCTTGCGGATTCTAGCGGGAGGGATCGGGGAGCTGTTTTTT. Protein: CASSLRILAGGIGELFF. Full variable domain (remainder filled in from reference TRBV5-4 and TRBJ2-2): ETGVTQSPTHLIKTRGQQVTLRCSSQSGHNTVSWYQQALGQGPQFIFQYYREEENGRGNFPPRFSGLQFPNYSSELNVNALELDDSALYLCASSLRILAGGIGELFFGEGSRLTVL.